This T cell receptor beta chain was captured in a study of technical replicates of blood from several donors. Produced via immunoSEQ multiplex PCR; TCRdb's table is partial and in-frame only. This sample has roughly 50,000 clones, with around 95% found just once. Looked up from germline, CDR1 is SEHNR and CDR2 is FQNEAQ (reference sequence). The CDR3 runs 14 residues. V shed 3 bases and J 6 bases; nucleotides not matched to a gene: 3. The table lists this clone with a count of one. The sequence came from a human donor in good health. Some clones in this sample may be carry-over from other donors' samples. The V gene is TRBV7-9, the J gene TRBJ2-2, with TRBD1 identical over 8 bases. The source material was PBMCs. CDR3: CASSLTGVAGELFF. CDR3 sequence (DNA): TGTGCCAGCAGCTTGACAGGGGTAGCCGGGGAGCTGTTTTTT.